These T cell receptor beta chains were read from a single sample in a study of radiation and T cells in renal cell carcinoma. Assay: immunoSEQ multiplex PCR; the TCRdb copy retains only in-frame clones and omits some. Altogether some 95,000 clones are present, around 88% being singletons, with the ten largest covering almost 8%. The starting material was blood, obtained from a patient whose treatment included radiotherapy and nephrectomy. The origin of the receptors is a middle-aged man with renal cell carcinoma. CDR3s include the opening cysteine and the closing phenylalanine or tryptophan. D genes are given only for firm matches. The size of a clone is reported for some rows only, either as once, few or many, or as a class for expanded clones.

clone_size	v_call	j_call	d_call	cdr3_length	cdr3_nt	cdr3_aa
.	TRBV19	TRBJ1-5	TRBD1	18	TGTGCCAGTAGTATCAGGGGGTCCAGCGTGGGAGGAGGTCAGCCCCAGCATTTT	CASSIRGSSVGGGQPQHF
few	TRBV19	TRBJ2-2	.	15	TGTGCCAGTAGTATAGGGACAGTGAACACCGGGGAGCTGTTTTTT	CASSIGTVNTGELFF
.	TRBV7-9	TRBJ2-7	.	15	TGTGCCAGCAGCTCGACCAAACAGAAAACCTACGAGCAGTACTTC	CASSSTKQKTYEQYF
once	TRBV5-5	TRBJ2-5	.	16	TGTGCCAGCAGCTGGGGGCGGGACACCAACCAAGAGACCCAGTACTTC	CASSWGRDTNQETQYF
.	TRBV19	TRBJ1-5	.	15	TGTGCCAGTAGTATCGGGCAGGGCGGCAATCAGCCCCAGCATTTT	CASSIGQGGNQPQHF
.	TRBV30	TRBJ1-3	.	13	TGTGCCTGGGACGGAGGCTCTGGAAACACCATATATTTT	CAWDGGSGNTIYF
.	TRBV5-5	TRBJ2-5	.	15	TGTGCCAGCAGCTTGGGTCCCAGCGACTGGGAGACCCAGTACTTC	CASSLGPSDWETQYF
many	TRBV5-1	TRBJ1-1	.	14	TGCGCCAGCAGCAACCGGGACGGCTACACTGAAGCTTTCTTT	CASSNRDGYTEAFF
.	TRBV5-4	TRBJ1-2	.	13	TGTGCCAGCAGCTTGGTTATAGACCCGAACTACACCTTC	CASSLVIDPNYTF
.	TRBV6-6	TRBJ2-5	TRBD2	15	TGTGCCAGCAGTGATCAGGGTCTGGGAGGGGAGACCCAGTACTTC	CASSDQGLGGETQYF
.	TRBV6-1	TRBJ2-3	TRBD2	15	TGTGCCAGCAGTGTACCCAGCGGGGTCGCAGATACGCAGTATTTT	CASSVPSGVADTQYF
.	TRBV5-1	TRBJ2-7	.	15	TGCGCCAGCAGCTTGGAGGTAGGGGGGTCCTACGAGCAGTACTTC	CASSLEVGGSYEQYF
.	TRBV10-3	TRBJ1-4	.	15	TGTGCCATCAGTGACAAGACAGCAACTAATGAAAAACTGTTTTTT	CAISDKTATNEKLFF
.	TRBV5-1	TRBJ2-1	.	14	TGCGCCAGCAGCTTGCAAGAAAGGTACAATGAGCAGTTCTTC	CASSLQERYNEQFF
.	TRBV19	TRBJ1-2	TRBD1	13	TGTGCCAGTAGTACTACAGGGGAGGGTGGCTACACCTTC	CASSTTGEGGYTF
.	TRBV7-8	TRBJ1-4	.	17	TGTGCCAGCAGCCTCTCTCGTAATCCAGCCGTCGGTGAAAAACTGTTTTTT	CASSLSRNPAVGEKLFF
.	TRBV27	TRBJ1-2	.	14	TGTGCCAGCAGTATCTCCGGGGCTGGAGGAGGCTACACCTTC	CASSISGAGGGYTF
.	TRBV6-6	TRBJ2-1	.	13	TGTGCCAGCAGTTACTCGGGTTACAATGAGCAGTTCTTC	CASSYSGYNEQFF
.	TRBV4-1	TRBJ2-3	.	12	TGCGCCAGCAGCCAAGATTGGGATACGCAGTATTTT	CASSQDWDTQYF
.	TRBV4-2	TRBJ1-1	.	14	TGTGCCAGCAGCCATGTTGAGCGGAGGACTGAAGCTTTCTTT	CASSHVERRTEAFF
.	TRBV30	TRBJ2-1	.	13	TGTGCCTGGGGAATCAGCGGCTACAATGAGCAGTTCTTC	CAWGISGYNEQFF
.	TRBV10-3	TRBJ1-1	TRBD1	13	TGTGCCACCGGGGACAGGGGGGACACTGAAGCTTTCTTT	CATGDRGDTEAFF
.	TRBV5-3	TRBJ1-2	.	13	TGTGCCAGAAGGGGGCCAGATAACTATGGCTACACCTTC	CARRGPDNYGYTF
.	TRBV27	TRBJ1-1	TRBD1	16	TGTGCCAGCAGTTTCCAGGGGGATAGGGTTGGCACTGAAGCTTTCTTT	CASSFQGDRVGTEAFF
.	TRBV5-1	TRBJ1-5	TRBD1	15	TGCGCCAGCAGCCTAACGGGACAGGGCATTCAGCCCCAGCATTTT	CASSLTGQGIQPQHF
.	TRBV2	TRBJ1-1	.	14	TGTGCCAGCAGTTATGTGCCGGCGAACACTGAAGCTTTCTTT	CASSYVPANTEAFF
once	TRBV28	TRBJ1-3	.	14	TGTGCCAGCAGCACTCGGGGGACTGGAAACACCATATATTTT	CASSTRGTGNTIYF
.	TRBV7-3	TRBJ1-2	.	14	TGTGCCAGCAGTCCTGCCGGGGTACGCTATGGCTACACCTTC	CASSPAGVRYGYTF
.	TRBV27	TRBJ2-1	TRBD2	16	TGTGCCAGCAGCCACCGACTAGCGGGGGCCTACAATGAGCAGTTCTTC	CASSHRLAGAYNEQFF
.	TRBV7-9	TRBJ1-2	.	15	TGTGCCAGCAGCTTGGGGGCAGAAGGGAACTATGGCTACACCTTC	CASSLGAEGNYGYTF
.	TRBV7-2	TRBJ2-3	.	15	TGTGCCAGCAGCCCCGAGGTAGGGTTCACAGATACGCAGTATTTT	CASSPEVGFTDTQYF
.	TRBV7-3	TRBJ1-5	.	14	TGTGCCAGCAGCTTAGATGGGGGTAGCGGGCCCCAGCATTTT	CASSLDGGSGPQHF
.	TRBV5-6	TRBJ2-1	TRBD2	15	TGTGCCAGCAGCTCCGGGAGGGCCTCCTACAATGAGCAGTTCTTC	CASSSGRASYNEQFF
.	TRBV4-1	TRBJ1-1	.	13	TGCGCCAGCAGCCTCGGTGAGTCCACTGAAGCTTTCTTT	CASSLGESTEAFF
.	TRBV18	TRBJ2-2	.	14	TGTGCCAGCTCCCCGAGTAGGGTCTCCGGGGAGCTGTTTTTT	CASSPSRVSGELFF
.	TRBV6-1	TRBJ1-6	.	19	TGTGCCAGCAGTGAAGCCTGGGCCCCAGGCGGCTCCTATAATTCACCCCTCCACTTT	CASSEAWAPGGSYNSPLHF
.	TRBV6-1	TRBJ1-2	.	11	TGTGCCAGCAGTGAAGCGGGGGGTGGAACCTTC	CASSEAGGGTF
.	TRBV7-2	TRBJ1-1	.	14	TGTGCCAGCAGCTTAGAACGGATGAACACTGAAGCTTTCTTT	CASSLERMNTEAFF
few	TRBV9	TRBJ2-7	TRBD2	15	TGTGCCAGCAGCGTAGAGGCTAGCGGGGGCTACGAGCAGTACTTC	CASSVEASGGYEQYF
.	TRBV5-1	TRBJ2-3	.	17	TGCGCCAGCAGCTTGCAAGTTCAACCCGTTCGTACAGATACGCAGTATTTT	CASSLQVQPVRTDTQYF
.	TRBV28	TRBJ1-2	.	12	TGTGCCAGCATTCGAACGGGGTATGGCTACACCTTC	CASIRTGYGYTF